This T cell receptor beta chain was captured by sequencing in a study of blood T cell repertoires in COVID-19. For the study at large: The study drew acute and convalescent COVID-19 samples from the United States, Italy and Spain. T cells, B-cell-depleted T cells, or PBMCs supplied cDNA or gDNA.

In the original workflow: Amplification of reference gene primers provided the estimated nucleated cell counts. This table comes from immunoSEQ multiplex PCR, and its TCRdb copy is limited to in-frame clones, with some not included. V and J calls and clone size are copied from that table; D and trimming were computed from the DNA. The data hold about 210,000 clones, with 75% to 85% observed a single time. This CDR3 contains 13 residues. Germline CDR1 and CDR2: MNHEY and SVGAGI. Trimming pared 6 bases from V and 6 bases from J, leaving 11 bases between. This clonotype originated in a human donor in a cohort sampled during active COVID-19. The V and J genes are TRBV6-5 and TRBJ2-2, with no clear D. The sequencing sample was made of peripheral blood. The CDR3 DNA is TGTGCCAGCAGCTCTAATTCTGCCGGGGAGCTGTTTTTT. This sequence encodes CASSSNSAGELFF.